This TCR beta chain is from a study of Ad26.COV2.S vaccination and SARS-CoV-2 variants. From germline, CDR1 is GTSNPN and CDR2 SVGIG (reference sequence). V gave up 5 bases and J gave up 1 base, with 14 bases separating them. The CDR3 is made up of 14 amino acids. The table came from immunoSEQ multiplex PCR; TCRdb's copy has only in-frame clones and leaves some out. The sample consists of about 680,000 clones, more than 80% of them appearing once. Treatment defined: around 19 received Ad26.COV2.S at low or high dose, single or two shots; 5 received placebo; per-sample allocation not given. At day 63 after the first vaccine or placebo injection, samples were drawn.

Sequencing was performed on peripheral blood, taken in a trial of Ad26.COV2.S vaccine versus placebo. The chain is built from TRBV30 and TRBJ1-1; D is unresolved. This TCR derives from a person aged 18-60 years who received the Ad26.COV2.S COVID-19 vaccine or a placebo. The CDR3 here is CAWEPGVENTEAFF. In DNA form, the CDR3 reads TGTGCCTGGGAACCCGGGGTCGAGAACACTGAAGCTTTCTTT.